Following are 27 T cell receptor beta chains from one sample sequenced in a study of T-cell memory formation after mild COVID-19. TCRdb re-derived calls from the 5' RACE reads in MiXCR, one entry per CDR3 protein. The table records 120,000 to 150,000 distinct CDR3 sequences, about 6.1% of them present only once. The specimen was PBMCs or a T cell subset sorted from them (not recorded which). The receptors come from an adult woman who had mild COVID-19 (a few samples of this study predate the infection). Cell type and time point are not known.

The sample holds many counts of this clonotype. The genes are TRBV12-3 or TRBV12-4 and TRBJ2-7, with 8 nucleotides matching TRBD1. With 6 bases clipped from V and 2 bases from J, the junction kept 9 bases outside the gene matches. This CDR3 is built from 15 residues. The CDR3 sequence is CASSPQGDPAYEQYF. The CDR3 bases are TGTGCCAGCAGCCCACAGGGGGACCCAGCCTACGAGCAGTACTTC.

This clonotype was seen a few times. The chain carries TRBV10-3 and TRBJ1-5; 10 nucleotides match TRBD1. This CDR3 has 15 residues. The V segment lost 4 bases and the J segment 5 bases; nucleotides outside the gene matches: 5. Germline V lookup: CDR1 ENHRY, CDR2 SYGVKD. The CDR3 reads CAISGDRGEDQPQHF. CDR3 DNA sequence: TGTGCCATCAGTGGGGACAGGGGCGAGGATCAGCCCCAGCATTTT.

Concerning this clonotype itself: A much larger clone lies a single base off, so this may be a read error. V usage is TRBV5-1 and J usage is TRBJ2-5, with a possible D match to TRBD2 (7 bases). Germline CDR1 SGHRS, CDR2 YFSETQ. The CDR3 totals 16 residues. V gave up 4 bases and J gave up 4 bases, with 20 bases separating them. The CDR3: CASSARVGGPGETQYF. CDR3 in DNA: TGCGCCAGCAGCGCTAGAGTGGGGGGGCCGGGAGAGACCCAGTACTTC.

This clonotype was detected many times. V usage is TRBV12-3 or TRBV12-4 and J usage is TRBJ2-7; 8 nucleotides match TRBD1. The CDR3 totals 15 residues. Unmatched junction bases numbered 7, after V lost 6 bases and J lost 0 bases. CDR3 amino acids: CASSPGTGYSYEQYF. The CDR3 DNA reads as TGTGCCAGCAGCCCTGGGACAGGCTACTCCTACGAGCAGTACTTC.

This clonotype appeared many times. This rearrangement joins TRBV12-3 or TRBV12-4 to TRBJ1-1; D is unclear. Trimming took off 3 bases at V and 5 bases at J, with 10 bases between the two ends. The CDR3 has 13 amino acids. The CDR3 spells CASSFTRRTEAFF. CDR3 DNA: TGTGCCAGCAGTTTCACGCGCAGAACTGAAGCTTTCTTT.

This clonotype was counted a few times. The CDR3 DNA sequence: TGTGCCAGCAGGTCGGAAGGTTCACCCCTCCACTTT. This gives the protein CASRSEGSPLHF. The gene calls are TRBV25-1 and TRBJ1-6, with D unclear. CDR3 length: 12 amino acids. V dropped 6 bases and J dropped 9 bases, with 9 bases sitting between them. Germline lookup yields CDR1 MGHDK and CDR2 SYGVNS.

There are a few counts of this clonotype. For the CDR3, the DNA is TGTGCCAGCAGCGCACGGATGGGGGGATGGCCACAAGAGACCCAGTACTTC. As protein: CASSARMGGWPQETQYF. The chain employs TRBV7-9 and TRBJ2-5, with D perhaps matching TRBD2 (6 bases). CDR1 and CDR2 from the germline V gene are SEHNR and FQNEAQ (reference sequence). The CDR3 length is 17 residues. V was shortened by 5 bases and J by 2 bases, with 21 bases between the two germline ends.

This clonotype was counted ten times or more. V usage is TRBV7-9 and J usage is TRBJ2-1, with a tentative D call TRBD2 (6 bases). Trimming removed 0 bases at V and 9 bases at J, with 12 bases between. Germline lookup yields CDR1 SEHNR and CDR2 FQNEAQ (reference sequence). This CDR3 spans 14 amino acids. The CDR3 DNA reads TGTGCCAGCAGCTTAGCGGGAGGAGGGGTTGAGCAGTTCTTC. Translating it yields CASSLAGGGVEQFF.

The sample holds many counts of this clonotype. Here the CDR3 DNA reads TGTGCCAGCAGTCTCGGACTAGCGGGGGTTGATGAGCAGTATTTT. Protein: CASSLGLAGVDEQYF. The chain is built from TRBV12-3 or TRBV12-4 and TRBJ2-3, with TRBD2 matching 13 bases. J was trimmed by 11 bases and V by 5 bases; bases with no gene match: 10. This CDR3 region has 15 residues.

V and J are TRBV24-1 and TRBJ2-5; 7 bases line up with TRBD1. This CDR3 has 15 residues. Germline V gene data show CDR1 as KGHDR and CDR2 as SFDVKD. V gave up 1 base and J gave up 1 base; unmatched junction bases: 2. In nucleotides, the CDR3 is TGTGCCACCAGTGATTTCGGGACAGCCCAAGAGACCCAGTACTTC. Its translation is CATSDFGTAQETQYF.

In its sample, this clonotype was seen many times. V gene TRBV20-1 combines with J gene TRBJ2-7; 13 bases match TRBD2. From germline, CDR1 is DFQATT and CDR2 SNEGSKA (reference sequence). The CDR3 covers 14 residues. Germline trimming cut 5 bases from V and 3 bases from J; bases unmatched to any gene: 4. DNA of the CDR3: TGCAGTGCTCCCGGGACTAGCGGGGTCTACGAGCAGTACTTC. Residues: CSAPGTSGVYEQYF.

The chain combines TRBV3-1 with TRBJ2-7; a possible D gene is TRBD2 (5 bases). The CDR3 covers 13 residues. Trimming removed 1 base from V and 5 bases from J, with 9 bases in between. The germline CDR1 and CDR2 sequences are LGHDT and YNNKEL (reference sequence). The CDR3 DNA reads as TGTGCCAGCAGCCAAGGAGGGAAAAACGAGCAGTACTTC. Its protein product is CASSQGGKNEQYF.

This clonotype was counted only a few times. The genes are TRBV5-4 and TRBJ2-7, with 12 bases that match TRBD2. The CDR3 is 15 residues long. CDR1 SGHNT and CDR2 YYREEE come from the germline V gene (reference sequence). The J segment lost 3 bases and the V segment lost 4 bases, leaving 5 bases of the junction unmatched. The chain's CDR3 is CASSPGLAGNYEQYF. The CDR3 DNA reads TGTGCCAGCAGCCCGGGACTAGCGGGCAACTACGAGCAGTACTTC.

This clonotype turned up a few times. The chain employs TRBV12-3 or TRBV12-4 and TRBJ2-7; no clear D gene. V was cut by 5 bases and J by 3 bases, with 14 bases left in between. The CDR3 has 14 amino acids. The CDR3 DNA follows: TGTGCCAGCAGTCCAAGACGGCGCTACTACGAGCAGTACTTC. Translating gives CASSPRRRYYEQYF.

The chain employs TRBV24-1 and TRBJ2-7, with TRBD2 as a possible D gene (6 bases). CDR3 length: 14 residues. Trimming took off 3 bases at V and 3 bases at J, with 11 bases between the two ends. Germline V lookup: CDR1 KGHDR, CDR2 SFDVKD. CDR3 loop: CATSDPGTGYEQYF. The DNA of the CDR3 is TGTGCCACCAGTGATCCCGGGACTGGCTACGAGCAGTACTTC.

This clonotype has just a few counts. The rearrangement joins TRBV29-1 to TRBJ1-3, with D perhaps matching TRBD1 (5 bases). CDR1 and CDR2 from the germline V gene are SQVTM and ANQGSEA. V was clipped by 7 bases and J by 0 bases, with 19 bases between them. The CDR3 runs 16 residues. For the CDR3, the DNA is TGCAGCGGGGCCCGGGGACCTCTTGGCTCTGGAAACACCATATATTTT. It codes for CSGARGPLGSGNTIYF.

This clonotype was observed a handful of times. The V call is TRBV11-2, the J call TRBJ1-1, with a tentative D call TRBD1 (5 bases). Germline V gene lookup returns CDR1 SGHAT and CDR2 FQNNGV. Trimming took 9 bases from V and 4 from J, leaving 24 bases between them. The CDR3 has 16 amino acids. This CDR3 is CASSTLGARGGTEAFF. CDR3 sequence (DNA): TGTGCCAGTAGTACCCTCGGGGCTCGCGGGGGCACTGAAGCTTTCTTT.

This clonotype was detected ten times or more. V usage is TRBV7-9 and J usage is TRBJ2-3, with unresolved D. Per germline, CDR1 SEHNR and CDR2 FQNEAQ (reference sequence). Trimming took 2 bases from V and 0 from J, leaving 6 bases between them. This CDR3 is 14 amino acids long. The CDR3 sequence is CASSLQPSTDTQYF. In DNA, the CDR3 is TGTGCCAGCAGCTTACAGCCTAGCACAGATACGCAGTATTTT.

The genes are TRBV12-3 or TRBV12-4 and TRBJ1-6; D call uncertain. Trimming took off 2 bases at V and 9 bases at J, with 5 bases between the two ends. The CDR3 has 12 amino acids. The CDR3 protein is CASSLMGSPLHF. The DNA for the CDR3 is TGTGCCAGCAGTTTAATGGGTTCACCCCTCCACTTT.

Ten or more counts support this clonotype. The chain is built from TRBV20-1 and TRBJ2-1; 9 bases match TRBD2. The CDR3 spans 16 residues. The germline gives CDR1 DFQATT, CDR2 SNEGSKA (reference sequence). V trimming: 2 bases; J trimming: 0 bases; junction bases outside the gene matches: 5. CDR3 nucleotides: TGCAGTGCTAGACTAGCGGGGTATTCCTCCTACAATGAGCAGTTCTTC. Encoded protein: CSARLAGYSSYNEQFF.

This clonotype was counted ten times or more. The genes are TRBV7-9 and TRBJ2-3; TRBD2 aligns across 10 bases. This CDR3 has 15 residues. V was pared by 4 bases and J by 1 base, with 2 bases of the junction left unmatched. CDR1 SEHNR and CDR2 FQNEAQ come from the germline V gene (reference sequence). CDR3 residues: CASSSGTSGTDTQYF. The CDR3 DNA is TGTGCCAGCAGCTCCGGGACTAGCGGCACAGATACGCAGTATTTT.

A few counts support this clonotype. V gene TRBV15 combines with J gene TRBJ1-1; perhaps TRBD1 as D (6 bases). The CDR3 length is 14 residues. V was cut by 5 bases and J by 2 bases, with 12 bases left in between. Germline V gives CDR1 LNHNV, CDR2 YYDKDF (reference sequence). CDR3 sequence: CATSRRDTNTEAFF. The CDR3 bases are TGTGCCACCAGCCGCCGGGACACCAACACTGAAGCTTTCTTT. Full variable domain (outside the CDR3, taken from reference TRBV15 and TRBJ1-1): DAMVIQNPRYQVTQFGKPVTLSCSQTLNHNVMYWYQQKSSQAPKLLFHYYDKDFNNEADTPDNFQSRRPNTSFCFLDIRSPGLGDTAMYLCATSRRDTNTEAFFGQGTRLTVV.

Points on this clonotype: One end of the junction does not line up with germline, which may come from a read error. This chain connects TRBV4-3 to TRBJ1-1; TRBD1 is a possible D gene (5 bases). The germline V gene has CDR1 LGHNA and CDR2 YSLEER. The CDR3 extends over 15 amino acids. The CDR3, as DNA: TGCGCCAGCAGACAAGATATAAGGGGTAACACTGAAGCTTTCTTT. Translation gives CASRQDIRGNTEAFF.

The J gene is TRBJ2-7, the V gene TRBV5-1; D unclear. CDR1 is SGHRS, CDR2 YFSETQ, per germline. The germline V and J ends were trimmed by 3 bases and 1 base, with 11 bases remaining between them. The CDR3 spans 14 residues. In DNA, the CDR3 is TGCGCCAGCAGCTGGGTGGACGGATCCTACGAGCAGTACTTC. Translation: CASSWVDGSYEQYF.

The chain combines TRBV5-5 with TRBJ1-5; D not certain. Germline-derived CDR1 and CDR2 are SGHKS and YYEKEE (reference sequence). The CDR3 is 15 amino acids. Trimming took 0 bases from V and 2 from J, leaving 9 bases between them. For the CDR3, the DNA is TGTGCCAGCAGCTTGGTGGTTCTGGGCAATCAGCCCCAGCATTTT. Translated: CASSLVVLGNQPQHF.

The genes are TRBV29-1 and TRBJ1-5; 8 bases align to TRBD1. V lost 5 bases, J lost 5 bases, and 5 bases stayed unmatched. The germline V gene encodes CDR1 SQVTM and CDR2 ANQGSEA. This CDR3 comprises 13 residues. CDR3 region: CSVWTGKDQPQHF. DNA of the CDR3: TGCAGCGTTTGGACAGGGAAAGATCAGCCCCAGCATTTT.

Ten or more counts support this clonotype. The V call is TRBV21-1, the J call TRBJ1-1; whether TRBD1, the table's D call, matches the DNA was not checked. TRBV21-1 is termed a pseudogene. This CDR3 contains 14 residues. This chain's CDR3 is CASSKEDPGPEAFF. CDR3 bases: TGTGCCAGCAGCAAAGAAGATCCGGGACCTGAAGCTTTCTTT.